This T cell receptor (beta chain) stems from a study of identical twins. MiXCR, run by TCRdb on the 5' RACE reads, gives a single entry per CDR3 protein. The sample lists about 920,000 distinct CDR3 sequences, about 12% seen once, with under 2% in the top ten. These data also formed part of another study, on yellow fever vaccine responses in identical twins.

The sequenced sample was PBMCs. The sequence was obtained from a woman aged 18-29 years in good health.

The DNA for the CDR3 is TGTGCCACCAGCCTAGCGGACGGGGAGCTGTTTTTT. Translating gives CATSLADGELFF. The chain is built from TRBV24-1 and TRBJ2-2; TRBD2 matches 7 bases. Germline-derived CDR1 and CDR2 are KGHDR and SFDVKD. Trimming took 7 bases from V and 7 from J; bases not matched to a gene: 2. CDR3 length: 12 amino acids.